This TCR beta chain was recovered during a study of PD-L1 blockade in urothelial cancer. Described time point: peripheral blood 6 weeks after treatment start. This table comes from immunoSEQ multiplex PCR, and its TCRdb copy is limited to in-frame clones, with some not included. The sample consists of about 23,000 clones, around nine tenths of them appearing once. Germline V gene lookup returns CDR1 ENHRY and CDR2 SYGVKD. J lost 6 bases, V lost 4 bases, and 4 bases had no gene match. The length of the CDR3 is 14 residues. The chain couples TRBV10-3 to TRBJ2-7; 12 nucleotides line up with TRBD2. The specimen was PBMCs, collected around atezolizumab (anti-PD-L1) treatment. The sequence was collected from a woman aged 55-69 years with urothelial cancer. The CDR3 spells CAISGTSGAREQYF. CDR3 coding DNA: TGTGCCATCAGTGGGACTAGCGGGGCGCGCGAGCAGTACTTC.